A single sample is the source of the 10 T cell receptor beta chains below, sequenced in a study of cytomegalovirus exposure and HLA in healthy donors (dated by TCRdb to about 2017). The method behind the library was the immunoSEQ multiplex PCR assay. The multiplex PCR relied on a mix of 60 forward primers for TCR Vbeta segments and 13 reverse primers for TCR Jbeta segments. TCRdb re-hosts the immuneACCESS table, in-frame sequences only. Its copies lack some clones; in the studies checked, an unresolved V gene accounts for under half of them, and the cause for the rest is not known. This sample comprises around 85,000 clones, under 80% of them detected only once. 4% to 5% of the sample comes from the top ten. The source material was PBMCs. The receptors derive from a man in his 60s in good health and CMV-seronegative.

This clone was seen only a few times. The chain carries TRBV4-1 and TRBJ1-5; 8 bases map to TRBD1. With V trimmed by 1 base and J by 0 bases, 2 bases remained unmatched. Germline CDR1 MGHRA, CDR2 YSYEKL. The CDR3 loop spans 16 amino acids. CDR3 DNA sequence: TGCGCCAGCAGCCAAGGGACAGGGTTTAGCAATCAGCCCCAGCATTTT. It codes for CASSQGTGFSNQPQHF.

The gene calls are TRBV9 and TRBJ2-5; TRBD2 might be the D (5 bases). The CDR3 has 14 amino acids. Germline-derived CDR1 and CDR2 are SGDLS and YYNGEE. The V gene lost 4 bases and the J gene lost 9 bases, with 19 bases spanning the gap. The CDR3 is CASSPYGASEAQYF. The CDR3 DNA follows: TGTGCCAGCAGCCCCTACGGCGCGTCGGAGGCCCAGTACTTC.

This clone was found a few times. A read error may account for a junction end that differs from germline. The chain links TRBV7-9 to TRBJ2-7; 7 positions match TRBD2. The germline V gene has CDR1 SEHNR and CDR2 FQNEAQ (reference sequence). The CDR3 loop spans 15 amino acids. CDR3 sequence: CSSSLELASSYEQYF. In DNA, the CDR3 is TGTTCCAGCAGCTTAGAACTAGCGAGCTCCTACGAGCAGTACTTC.

The sample holds a few counts of this clone. The genes are TRBV7-3 and TRBJ1-1; a possible D gene is TRBD1 (6 bases). The CDR3 covers 13 residues. With 5 bases removed from V and 4 bases from J, the gap between germline ends came to 11 bases. Germline loops: CDR1 SGHTA, CDR2 FQGTGA. The CDR3 bases are TGTGCCAGCAGCCAGGGGTTTGGCACTGAAGCTTTCTTT. It codes for CASSQGFGTEAFF. The entire variable domain, with the rest obtained from reference TRBV7-3 and TRBJ1-1, is as follows: GAGVSQTPSNKVTEKGKYVELRCDPISGHTALYWYRQSLGQGPEFLIYFQGTGAADDSGLPNDRFFAVRPEGSVSTLKIQRTERGDSAVYLCASSQGFGTEAFFGQGTRLTVV.

This chain uses TRBV18 with TRBJ2-7; D is unresolved. V lost 6 bases, J lost 2 bases, and 8 bases lay in between. This CDR3 comprises 12 residues. CDR1 is KGHSH and CDR2 is LQKENI in the germline V gene. CDR3 loop: CASSPVAYEQYF. Here the CDR3 DNA reads TGTGCCAGCTCCCCGGTGGCCTACGAGCAGTACTTC.

This chain connects TRBV6-6 to TRBJ2-5; D remains ambiguous. V lost 0 bases and J 5 bases, leaving 16 bases between the germline ends. Germline V gene sequence: CDR1 MNHNY, CDR2 SVGAGI (reference sequence). CDR3 length: 16 amino acids. CDR3 residues: CASSYSLGDLAETQYF. The DNA for the CDR3 is TGTGCCAGCAGTTACTCCCTAGGCGACCTCGCCGAGACCCAGTACTTC.

In its sample, this clone was seen once. The chain combines TRBV2 with TRBJ2-3; 9 positions match TRBD1. The CDR3 has 15 amino acids. The V gene's germline CDR1 is SNHLY and CDR2 FYNNEI. V shed 6 bases, J shed 2 bases, and the junction held 6 bases outside the gene matches. CDR3 DNA: TGTGCCAGCAGCCTGGGACAGGGAGTCACAGATACGCAGTATTTT. It codes for CASSLGQGVTDTQYF.

The V gene is TRBV6-6, the J gene TRBJ2-5; D is unresolved. V lost 4 bases to trimming and J lost 5 bases, with 5 bases between them. Germline V gene lookup returns CDR1 MNHNY and CDR2 SVGAGI (reference sequence). This CDR3 spans 11 amino acids. CDR3 residues: CASSLRETQYF. In DNA, the CDR3 is TGTGCCAGCAGTTTGCGGGAGACCCAGTACTTC.

This clone was seen more than once but under ten times. The rearrangement joins TRBV6-6 to TRBJ2-1; 7 nucleotides match TRBD1. Germline CDR1 MNHNY, CDR2 SVGAGI (reference sequence). CDR3 length: 14 residues. With V trimmed by 5 bases and J by 10 bases, 11 bases remained unmatched. This CDR3 is CASSTPTGVREQFF. Written as DNA, the CDR3 is TGTGCCAGCAGTACCCCCACAGGGGTCCGGGAGCAGTTCTTC.

The chain combines TRBV2 with TRBJ2-5; 8 bases are shared with TRBD2. From germline, CDR1 is SNHLY and CDR2 FYNNEI. CDR3 length: 14 amino acids. Trimming at V came to 4 bases and at J to 9 bases, leaving 10 bases not matched to a gene. CDR3 loop: CASSGGTRSDSQYF. The CDR3, as DNA: TGTGCCAGCAGTGGGGGGACTAGGAGTGATTCCCAGTACTTC.